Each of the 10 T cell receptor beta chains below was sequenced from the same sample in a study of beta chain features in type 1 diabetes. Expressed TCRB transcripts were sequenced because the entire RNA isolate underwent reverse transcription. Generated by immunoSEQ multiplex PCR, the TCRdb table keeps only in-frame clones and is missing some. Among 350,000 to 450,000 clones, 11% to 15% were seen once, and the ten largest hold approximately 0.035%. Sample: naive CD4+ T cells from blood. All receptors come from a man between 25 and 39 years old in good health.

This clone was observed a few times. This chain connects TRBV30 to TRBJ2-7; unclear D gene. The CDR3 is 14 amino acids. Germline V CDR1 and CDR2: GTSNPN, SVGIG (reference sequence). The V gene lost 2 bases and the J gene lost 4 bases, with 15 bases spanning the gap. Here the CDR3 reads CAWSKGSSKYEQYV. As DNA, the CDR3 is TGTGCCTGGAGTAAGGGCAGCTCTAAATACGAGCAGTACGTC.

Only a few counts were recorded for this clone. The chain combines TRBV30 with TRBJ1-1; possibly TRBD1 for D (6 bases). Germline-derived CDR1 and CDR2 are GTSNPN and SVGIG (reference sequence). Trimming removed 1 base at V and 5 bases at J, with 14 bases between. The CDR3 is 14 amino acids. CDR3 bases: TGTGCCTGGAGTGCCAGGGTAGGGGGTACTGAAGCTTTCTTT. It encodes CAWSARVGGTEAFF.

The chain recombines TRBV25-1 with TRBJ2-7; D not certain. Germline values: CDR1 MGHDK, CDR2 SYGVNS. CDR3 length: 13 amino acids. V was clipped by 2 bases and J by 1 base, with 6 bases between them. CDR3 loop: CASSETLSYEQYF. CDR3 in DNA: TGTGCCAGCAGTGAAACCCTATCCTACGAGCAGTACTTC.

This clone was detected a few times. For the CDR3, the DNA is TGTGCCAGCAGTTACGCTAGAAGGGTCGGGGAGCTGTTTTTT. Its protein product is CASSYARRVGELFF. The chain employs TRBV6-5 and TRBJ2-2; no clear D gene. CDR3 length: 14 amino acids. The germline V gene has CDR1 MNHEY and CDR2 SVGAGI. V was shortened by 2 bases and J by 7 bases, with 11 bases between the two germline ends.

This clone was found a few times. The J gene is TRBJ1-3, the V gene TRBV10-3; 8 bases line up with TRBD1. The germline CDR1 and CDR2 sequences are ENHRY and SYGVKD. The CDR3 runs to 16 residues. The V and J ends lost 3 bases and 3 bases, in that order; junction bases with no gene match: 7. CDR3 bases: TGTGCCATCAGTGACCGGGACAGGATAAATGGAAACACCATATATTTT. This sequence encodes CAISDRDRINGNTIYF.

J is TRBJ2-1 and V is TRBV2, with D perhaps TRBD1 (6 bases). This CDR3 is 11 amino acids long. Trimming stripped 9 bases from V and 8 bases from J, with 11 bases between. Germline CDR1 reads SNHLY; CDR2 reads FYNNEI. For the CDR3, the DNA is TGTGCCAGGGGATCAGGGGATGAGCAGTTCTTC. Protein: CARGSGDEQFF.

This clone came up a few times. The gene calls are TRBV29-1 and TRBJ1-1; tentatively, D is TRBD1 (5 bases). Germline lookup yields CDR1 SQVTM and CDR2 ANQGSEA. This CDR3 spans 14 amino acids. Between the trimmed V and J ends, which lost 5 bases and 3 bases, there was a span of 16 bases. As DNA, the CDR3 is TGCAGCGTTCGCCAGGGAGGGGTGGACACTGAAGCTTTCTTT. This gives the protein CSVRQGGVDTEAFF.

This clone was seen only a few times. CDR3 sequence reads: CASTSPGTGEGNEQFF. CDR3 in DNA: TGTGCCAGCACCTCCCCGGGGACAGGGGAGGGGAATGAGCAGTTCTTC. The V gene is TRBV4-2, the J gene TRBJ2-1; TRBD1 matches at 10 bases. Germline assignment: CDR1 LGHNA and CDR2 YNFKEQ. V was pared by 7 bases and J by 7 bases, with 13 bases of the junction left unmatched. The CDR3 length is 16 residues.

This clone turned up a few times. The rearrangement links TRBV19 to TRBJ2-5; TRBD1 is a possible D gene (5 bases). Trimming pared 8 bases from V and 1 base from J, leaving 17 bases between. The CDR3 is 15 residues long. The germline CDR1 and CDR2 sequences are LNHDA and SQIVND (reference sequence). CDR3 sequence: CASCPGPRTQETQYF. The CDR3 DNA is TGTGCCAGTTGTCCAGGGCCACGCACCCAAGAGACCCAGTACTTC. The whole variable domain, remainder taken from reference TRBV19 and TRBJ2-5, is DGGITQSPKYLFRKEGQNVTLSCEQNLNHDAMYWYRQDPGQGLRLIYYSQIVNDFQKGDIAEGYSVSREKKESFPLTVTSAQKNPTAFYLCASCPGPRTQETQYFGPGTRLLVL.

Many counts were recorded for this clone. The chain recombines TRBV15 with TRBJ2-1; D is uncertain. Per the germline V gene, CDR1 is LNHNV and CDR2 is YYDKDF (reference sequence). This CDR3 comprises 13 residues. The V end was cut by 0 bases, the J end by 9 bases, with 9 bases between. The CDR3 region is CATSRDPNAEQFF. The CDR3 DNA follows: TGTGCCACCAGCAGAGATCCCAACGCTGAGCAGTTCTTC.